The 27 T cell receptor beta chains below all came from one sample that was sequenced in a study of beta chain features in type 1 diabetes. Findings of the study overall: Shorter TCRB CDR3s, moderately but significantly so, were found in Type 1 diabetes patients in all four CD4+ subsets.

The antigens for these receptors are not known. Expressed TCRB transcripts were sequenced because the isolated RNA had all been reverse transcribed beforehand. Profiling relied on immunoSEQ multiplex PCR, and the TCRdb table lists in-frame clones only, not all of them. The sample lists 95,000 to 150,000 clones; about 17% were seen once. The sample taken for sequencing was central memory CD4+ T cells from blood. These receptors came from a man aged 25 to 45 with type 1 diabetes.

This clone has more than one count but fewer than ten. The chain couples TRBV19 to TRBJ2-3, with D tentatively TRBD2 (7 bases). Germline lookup yields CDR1 LNHDA and CDR2 SQIVND (reference sequence). Trimming took 10 bases from V and 3 from J, leaving 20 bases between them. The CDR3 totals 15 residues. CDR3: CATRDGGGATDTQYF. The CDR3 bases are TGTGCCACCAGAGATGGAGGGGGGGCAACAGATACGCAGTATTTT.

The chain joins TRBV6-5 to TRBJ1-6; 7 bases are a match to TRBD1. CDR3 length equals 15 residues. Trimming removed 2 bases from V and 5 bases from J; junction bases left unmatched: 3. The germline V gene encodes CDR1 MNHEY and CDR2 SVGAGI. In DNA form, the CDR3 reads TGTGCCAGCAGTTACCTGGGACAGAATAATTCACCCCTCCACTTT. Translated: CASSYLGQNNSPLHF.

The chain has TRBV15 and TRBJ2-5; TRBD1 agrees at 10 bases. The length of the CDR3 is 15 residues. J gave up 5 bases and V 1 base, and 4 bases lay outside the gene matches. CDR1 is LNHNV, CDR2 YYDKDF, per germline (reference sequence). CDR3 sequence (DNA): TGTGCCACCAGCAGAGCCGGGACAGGGGTTGAGACCCAGTACTTC. Translated, it gives CATSRAGTGVETQYF.

The CDR3 loop is CASSLGSPSTDTQYF. CDR3 DNA: TGTGCCAGCAGCTTGGGGAGCCCTAGCACAGATACGCAGTATTTT. The rearrangement links TRBV7-2 to TRBJ2-3; maybe TRBD2 (5 bases). Trimming took 3 bases from V and 0 from J, leaving 10 bases between them. CDR1 is SGHTA and CDR2 is FQGNSA in the germline V gene. There are 15 residues in the CDR3.

The chain links TRBV5-1 to TRBJ2-5; weak D call: TRBD1 (5 bases). The CDR3 runs 15 residues. Trimming took 4 bases from V and 5 from J, leaving 18 bases between them. In germline, CDR1 is SGHRS, CDR2 YFSETQ. The CDR3 DNA follows: TGCGCCAGCAGCACTCCGACAGCCCCCGGGGAGACCCAGTACTTC. It encodes CASSTPTAPGETQYF. Variable domain in full (rest from reference TRBV5-1 and TRBJ2-5): KAGVTQTPRYLIKTRGQQVTLSCSPISGHRSVSWYQQTPGQGLQFLFEYFSETQRNKGNFPGRFSGRQFSNSRSEMNVSTLELGDSALYLCASSTPTAPGETQYFGPGTRLLVL.

This sequence joins TRBV28 and TRBJ2-1, with TRBD2 matching 13 bases. V gave up 3 bases and J gave up 7 bases; unmatched junction bases: 3. Germline-derived CDR1 and CDR2 are MDHEN and SYDVKM. The length of the CDR3 is 15 residues. The CDR3 loop reads CASSFGLAGANEQFF. CDR3 in DNA: TGTGCCAGCAGTTTTGGACTAGCGGGGGCAAATGAGCAGTTCTTC.

This clone appeared a few times. This chain joins TRBV4-2 and TRBJ2-3; 7 nucleotides agree with TRBD2. Per germline, CDR1 LGHNA and CDR2 YNFKEQ. The CDR3 covers 16 residues. The J segment lost 4 bases and the V segment lost 4 bases, leaving 11 bases of the junction unmatched. DNA for the CDR3: TGTGCCAGCAGCCCCCGGACTAGTGGGGAGCCAGATACGCAGTATTTT. It yields the protein CASSPRTSGEPDTQYF.

This clone was picked up a small number of times. The chain carries TRBV27 and TRBJ2-7, with D maybe TRBD1 (5 bases). The V end was cut by 8 bases, the J end by 7 bases, with 18 bases between. Germline assignment: CDR1 MNHEY and CDR2 SMNVEV (reference sequence). This CDR3 has 13 residues. In nucleotides, the CDR3 is TGTGCCAGCTCCTGGGCAGGGATGGGAGAGCAGTACTTC. Protein: CASSWAGMGEQYF.

The chain combines TRBV5-4 with TRBJ2-3; D uncertain. The germline gives CDR1 SGHNT, CDR2 YYREEE (reference sequence). This CDR3 comprises 15 residues. V lost 3 bases, J lost 5 bases, and 16 bases lay in between. In nucleotides, the CDR3 is TGTGCCAGCAGCTCGGGCCCCGCCAGAAGAGATACGCAGTATTTT. It encodes CASSSGPARRDTQYF. Full variable domain (missing parts from reference TRBV5-4 and TRBJ2-3): ETGVTQSPTHLIKTRGQQVTLRCSSQSGHNTVSWYQQALGQGPQFIFQYYREEENGRGNFPPRFSGLQFPNYSSELNVNALELDDSALYLCASSSGPARRDTQYFGPGTRLTVL.

The chain has TRBV30 and TRBJ1-2, with 9 bases matching TRBD1. Germline values: CDR1 GTSNPN, CDR2 SVGIG (reference sequence). V lost 2 bases to trimming and J lost 8 bases; unmatched junction nucleotides: 9. The CDR3 is 14 residues long. CDR3 region: CAWSFPWTGDGYTF. CDR3 DNA: TGTGCCTGGAGTTTTCCTTGGACAGGGGACGGCTACACCTTC. The full variable domain, rest sourced from reference TRBV30 and TRBJ1-2, is SQTIHQWPATLVQPVGSPLSLECTVEGTSNPNLYWYRQAAGRGLQLLFYSVGIGQISSEVPQNLSASRPQDRQFILSSKKLLLSDSGFYLCAWSFPWTGDGYTFGSGTRLTVV.

In this sample, this clone turned up a few times. The chain carries TRBV13 and TRBJ1-3; possibly TRBD1 for D (5 bases). The CDR3 sequence is 15 residues long. V was trimmed by 2 bases and J by 3 bases, leaving 11 bases between them. Germline V CDR1 and CDR2: PRHDT, FYEKMQ (reference sequence). The CDR3 DNA follows: TGTGCCAGCAGCTTAAGACCCAGGGATGGAAACACCATATATTTT. Its protein product is CASSLRPRDGNTIYF.

The chain is built from TRBV7-2 and TRBJ2-2; D uncertain. Deletions cut 3 bases from V and 7 bases from J, with 9 bases between. Per the germline V gene, CDR1 is SGHTA and CDR2 is FQGNSA. CDR3 length: 13 residues. CDR3 region: CASSLGSGGELFF. CDR3 DNA: TGTGCCAGCAGCTTGGGGTCCGGCGGGGAGCTGTTTTTT.

This clone was counted a few times. The chain employs TRBV5-4 and TRBJ2-7, with D possibly matching TRBD1 (5 bases). The CDR3 runs 14 residues. Germline loops: CDR1 SGHNT, CDR2 YYREEE (reference sequence). Between the trimmed V and J ends, which lost 4 bases and 2 bases, there was a span of 13 bases. In DNA, the CDR3 is TGTGCCAGCAGCGGGGCAGCAAACCCCTACGAGCAGTACTTC. It encodes CASSGAANPYEQYF. Combining the CDR3 with reference TRBV5-4 and TRBJ2-7 gives the whole variable domain ETGVTQSPTHLIKTRGQQVTLRCSSQSGHNTVSWYQQALGQGPQFIFQYYREEENGRGNFPPRFSGLQFPNYSSELNVNALELDDSALYLCASSGAANPYEQYFGPGTRLTVT.

In regard to this clone: An end of the junction differs from the germline gene, which may be a read error. CDR3 nucleotides: TGTGCCCGCAGCCCTGGGGCGGGCCTACCCCTCCACTTT. Protein product: CARSPGAGLPLHF. The chain recombines TRBV28 with TRBJ1-6, with D possibly being TRBD1 (5 bases). Germline values: CDR1 MDHEN, CDR2 SYDVKM. The CDR3 spans 13 residues. Complete variable domain (other parts from reference TRBV28 and TRBJ1-6): DVKVTQSSRYLVKRTGEKVFLECVQDMDHENMFWYRQDPGLGLRLIYFSYDVKMKEKGDIPEGYSVSREKKERFSLILESASTNQTSMYLCARSPGAGLPLHFGNGTRLTVT.

The genes are TRBV29-1 and TRBJ2-2; 7 nucleotides match TRBD1. The CDR3 covers 13 residues. J gave up 3 bases and V 8 bases, and 6 bases lay outside the gene matches. The germline CDR1 and CDR2 sequences are SQVTM and ANQGSEA. CDR3 residues: CSTHRGDTGELFF. DNA of the CDR3: TGCAGCACCCACAGGGGAGACACCGGGGAGCTGTTTTTT.

As for this clone: The junction shows a germline mismatch at one end, possibly a read error. The rearrangement joins TRBV30 to TRBJ1-3; D is uncertain. The CDR3 consists of 13 residues. CDR1 and CDR2 from the germline V gene are GTSNPN and SVGIG (reference sequence). The CDR3: CARSSSSGNTIYF. Here the CDR3 DNA reads TGTGCCCGGAGTTCTAGCTCTGGAAACACCATATATTTT.

The gene calls are TRBV2 and TRBJ2-7; TRBD2 is a possible D gene (5 bases). The CDR3 is 13 amino acids. The germline CDR1 and CDR2 sequences are SNHLY and FYNNEI. Deletions cut 6 bases from V and 5 bases from J, with 14 bases between. This CDR3 reads CASRWTAGDEQYF. DNA of the CDR3: TGTGCCAGCAGATGGACGGCCGGGGACGAGCAGTACTTC.

This CDR3 reads CASSPGTSGGSYEQYF. The CDR3 nucleotides read TGTGCCAGCAGCCCGGGGACTAGCGGGGGCTCCTACGAGCAGTACTTC. V is TRBV13 and J is TRBJ2-7, with 14 nucleotides matching TRBD2. The trim removed 5 bases at V and 0 bases at J, leaving 3 bases unmatched. Per germline, CDR1 PRHDT and CDR2 FYEKMQ (reference sequence). CDR3 length equals 16 residues.

This clone has more than one count but fewer than ten. Other DNA sequences in the sample encode the same CDR3. The chain joins TRBV29-1 to TRBJ2-3; D is unclear. The germline V and J ends were trimmed by 4 bases and 1 base, with 9 bases remaining between them. The germline V gene encodes CDR1 SQVTM and CDR2 ANQGSEA. This CDR3 region has 13 residues. The CDR3 here is CSVGGIGTDTQYF. The CDR3 DNA is TGCAGCGTTGGGGGTATTGGCACAGATACGCAGTATTTT.

The chain is built from TRBV25-1 and TRBJ2-7; 8 nucleotides agree with TRBD1. V shed 8 bases and J 4 bases; nucleotides not matched to a gene: 4. CDR1 MGHDK and CDR2 SYGVNS come from the germline V gene. CDR3 size: 12 residues. DNA for the CDR3: TGTGCCAGCCGACAGGGGAGTTACGAGCAGTACTTC. Amino acids: CASRQGSYEQYF.

The chain is built from TRBV5-1 and TRBJ2-3; D gene uncertain. In germline, CDR1 is SGHRS, CDR2 YFSETQ. CDR3 length: 13 amino acids. V lost 1 base and J lost 1, with 4 bases in between. DNA of the CDR3: TGCGCCAGCAGCTTGTATGGCACAGATACGCAGTATTTT. Translation: CASSLYGTDTQYF.

J is TRBJ1-1 and V is TRBV6-5, with 8 bases lining up with TRBD1. There are 16 residues in the CDR3. Looked up from germline, CDR1 is MNHEY and CDR2 is SVGAGI. J was trimmed by 5 bases and V by 0 bases; bases with no gene match: 8. CDR3 residues: CASSYSTGAGRTEAFF. The DNA of the CDR3 is TGTGCCAGCAGTTACTCGACAGGGGCTGGGAGGACTGAAGCTTTCTTT.

This clone was seen a few times. The chain joins TRBV6-6 to TRBJ1-4, with D possibly matching TRBD1 (5 bases). From germline, CDR1 is MNHNY and CDR2 SVGAGI (reference sequence). The CDR3 length is 14 residues. V lost 5 bases and J lost 5, with 12 bases in between. The CDR3 reads CASSRDRLNEKLFF. CDR3 nucleotides: TGTGCCAGCAGTAGGGACCGTTTAAATGAAAAACTGTTTTTT.

CDR3 nucleotide sequence: TGTGCCAGCAGCTTAGGACAGGGTGGGAACAATGAGCAGTTCTTC. Translating gives CASSLGQGGNNEQFF. V is TRBV7-9 and J is TRBJ2-1, with TRBD1 matching over 7 bases. CDR3 length equals 15 residues. CDR1 is SEHNR and CDR2 is FQNEAQ in the germline V gene (reference sequence). V lost 1 base to trimming and J lost 5 bases; unmatched junction nucleotides: 5.

This clone was observed a handful of times. In DNA form, the CDR3 reads TGTGCCAGCAGCGTAGATATTGGACAAAGCTCTGGAAACACCATATATTTT. Protein product: CASSVDIGQSSGNTIYF. The rearrangement links TRBV9 to TRBJ1-3; perhaps TRBD1 as D (5 bases). V dropped 0 bases and J dropped 0 bases, with 13 bases sitting between them. The CDR3 is made up of 17 amino acids. CDR1 is SGDLS, CDR2 YYNGEE, per germline.

In its sample, this clone was seen a few times. The chain carries TRBV2 and TRBJ2-5; D remains ambiguous. This CDR3 has 11 residues. Germline-derived CDR1 and CDR2 are SNHLY and FYNNEI. V gave up 8 bases and J gave up 5 bases, with 9 bases separating them. CDR3 coding DNA: TGTGCCAGCTCGTCGAAGGAGACCCAGTACTTC. Protein: CASSSKETQYF.

This clone was counted at least ten times. The chain is built from TRBV29-1 and TRBJ1-1; 7 nucleotides line up with TRBD1. This CDR3 is built from 12 residues. The germline CDR1 and CDR2 sequences are SQVTM and ANQGSEA. Trimming removed 6 bases from V and 3 bases from J; junction bases left unmatched: 4. The CDR3 DNA reads as TGCAGCGTGGGACAGTTTGACACTGAAGCTTTCTTT. Translating gives CSVGQFDTEAFF.